The text below deals with one TCR beta chain. Its antigen remains unknown. These data are taken from a study of cytomegalovirus exposure and HLA in healthy donors. Regarding the study as a whole: Common viral pathogens were later found to be apparently linked to several of the most significant clusters. As was reported, the HLA-A and HLA-B alleles of most subjects were accurately predicted from TCR beta sequences.

The PCR ran on 60 Vbeta and 13 Jbeta primers. The assay was immunoSEQ multiplex PCR, and TCRdb's table has in-frame clones only and misses some. The sample includes around 230,000 clones, 80% to 90% of them seen just once. The donors, nominally healthy at sampling, likely had unrecorded immune exposures. CDR3 length: 17 amino acids. Trimming cost V 6 bases and J 0 bases, with 19 bases left between them. Germline V gene data show CDR1 as SNHLY and CDR2 as FYNNEI. This sequence originates from a girl aged 2-10 years in good health and CMV-seronegative. Sequenced sample: PBMCs. This chain joins TRBV2 and TRBJ2-3, with a weak D call TRBD1 (6 bases). The CDR3 loop reads CASSALPDRGSTDTQYF. CDR3 nucleotide sequence: TGTGCCAGCAGCGCCCTCCCGGACAGAGGGAGCACAGATACGCAGTATTTT.